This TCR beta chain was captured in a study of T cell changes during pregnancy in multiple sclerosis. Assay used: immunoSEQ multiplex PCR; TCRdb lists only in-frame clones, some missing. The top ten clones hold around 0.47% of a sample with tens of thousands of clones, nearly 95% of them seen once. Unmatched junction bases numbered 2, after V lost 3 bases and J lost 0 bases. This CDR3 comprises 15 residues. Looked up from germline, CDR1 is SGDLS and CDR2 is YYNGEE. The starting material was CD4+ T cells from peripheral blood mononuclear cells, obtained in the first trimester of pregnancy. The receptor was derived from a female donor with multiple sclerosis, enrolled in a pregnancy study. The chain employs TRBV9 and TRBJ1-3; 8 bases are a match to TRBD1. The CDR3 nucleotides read TGTGCCAGCAGCGCCACAGGGGGCTCTGGAAACACCATATATTTT. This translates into CASSATGGSGNTIYF.